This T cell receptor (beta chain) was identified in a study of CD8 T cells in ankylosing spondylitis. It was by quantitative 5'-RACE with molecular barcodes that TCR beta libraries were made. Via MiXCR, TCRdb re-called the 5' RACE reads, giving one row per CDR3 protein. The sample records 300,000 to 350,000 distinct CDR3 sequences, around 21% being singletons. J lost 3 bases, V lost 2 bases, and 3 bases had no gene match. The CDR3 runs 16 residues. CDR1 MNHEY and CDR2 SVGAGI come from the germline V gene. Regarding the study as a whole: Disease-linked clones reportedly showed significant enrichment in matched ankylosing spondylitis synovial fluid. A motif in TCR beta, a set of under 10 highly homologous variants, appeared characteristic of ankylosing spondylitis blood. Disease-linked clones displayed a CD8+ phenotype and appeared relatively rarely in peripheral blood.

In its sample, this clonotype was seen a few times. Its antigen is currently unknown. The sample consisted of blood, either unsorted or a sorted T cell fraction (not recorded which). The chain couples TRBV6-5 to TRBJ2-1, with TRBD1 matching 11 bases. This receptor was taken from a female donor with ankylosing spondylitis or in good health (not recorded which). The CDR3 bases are TGTGCCAGCAGTTACGGGGGACAGGGGGTCTACAATGAGCAGTTCTTC. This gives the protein CASSYGGQGVYNEQFF.